The T cell receptor (beta chain) described here comes from a study of shared clonotypes between healthy human individuals. Sequencing used immunoSEQ multiplex PCR; TCRdb keeps in-frame clones, though not all of them. The sample shows more than 1,200,000 clones, approximately 98.5% of them seen only once. CDR1 is SGHTA and CDR2 is FQGNSA in the germline V gene. V gave up 6 bases and J gave up 4 bases, with 16 bases separating them. The CDR3 length is 15 residues. This clone was found once. The sample comprised naive CD4+ T cells sorted from blood. Subset noted: CD45RA+ positively selected. The rearrangement uses TRBV7-2 and TRBJ2-1; D not resolved. The receptor's source is a man aged 30-40 years in good health. The CDR3 reads CASSWSRTFYNEQFF. The CDR3, as DNA: TGTGCCAGCAGTTGGAGCAGGACCTTTTACAATGAGCAGTTCTTC. The full variable domain, rest sourced from reference TRBV7-2 and TRBJ2-1, is GAGVSQSPSNKVTEKGKDVELRCDPISGHTALYWYRQSLGQGLEFLIYFQGNSAPDKSGLPSDRFSAERTGGSVSTLTIQRTQQEDSAVYLCASSWSRTFYNEQFFGPGTRLTVL.